This T cell receptor beta chain was captured in a study of shared clonotypes between healthy human individuals (dated by TCRdb to the early 2020s). The study in broad terms: The cohort comprised a couple of women and a few men aged 18 to 49 years. Per donor, leukapheresis produced somewhere between about 0.94 and 10 billion PBMCs. Blood TCR repertoires of roughly five healthy adults were deeply sequenced to estimate repertoire size and the extent of clonotype sharing between individuals. For each donor, CD4 naive and CD4 memory were each run on three plates, CD8 naive on two plates, and CD8 memory on one plate. Libraries were prepared and TCR repertoires were sequenced by different laboratories using diverse techniques, in order to increase sequencing depth and limit assay-specific biases. Study-wide findings and limitations: Even with the large sequencing depth, rarefaction of the sorted-subset datasets indicated that sequencing was incomplete. Compared with non-shared clonotypes, the clonotypes found in all four sorted-subset donors had higher generation probabilities. Approximately 5% of naive CD4, 3.5% of naive CD8, approximately 2% of memory CD4, and more than 0.35% of memory CD8 clonotypes were shared across four donors. Because the study included a small number of donors, the genetic and exposure-history diversity represented was limited. Based on pairwise subsampling, the degree of clonotype sharing among donors was expected to be affected by sequencing depth. Naive subsets generally had larger estimated clonotype richness than memory subsets did. Sampling was restricted to blood, and TCR repertoires in tissue are likely to differ from TCR repertoires in blood.

CD8 naive samples consisted of CD45RO-negative cells that were positively selected for CCR7, yielding a CD45RA+CCR7+ population without TemRA cells. The donors were healthy, HIV-negative adults with no recently reported acute infections or vaccinations. Every donor was a Caucasian adult residing in Nashville, Tennessee, USA. Blood was collected by leukapheresis, and PBMCs were isolated by Ficoll-Histopaque density gradient centrifugation and then cryopreserved in liquid nitrogen vapor phase. Purity and quantity of every magnetically sorted T cell population were checked by analytical flow cytometry. Genomic DNA was isolated from every sorted fraction and measured by UV absorbance on a Nanodrop 2000c. Trimming accounts for 6 bases at V and 8 bases at J, while the number of junction bases matched to no gene is 10. The germline V gene gives CDR1 as MDHEN and CDR2 as SYDVKM. From the cysteine up to the phenylalanine, the CDR3 has a length of 14 residues. The CDR3 DNA has 42 bases and is translated from base 1.

As to this clone: The antigen it binds to is not known. No much larger clone exists at a distance of one base, and base qualities are not known.

Using the deep immunoSEQ assay, multiplex PCR amplified TCR CDR3 regions from genomic DNA. For each cell subset, the extracted genomic DNA was distributed evenly across all wells of several immunoSEQ 96-well plates, and each plate served as one replicate. For sorted subsets, about 0.2 ug genomic DNA, equal to about 30,000 T cell genomes, was loaded into each replicate PCR. Purified libraries were quantified with a Qubit 3.0 fluorometer, sized on a Bioanalyzer 2100, and re-quantified with the KAPA Library Quantification kit. Every immunoSEQ 96-well plate was sequenced on a dedicated single-read 150-cycle Illumina NextSeq 550 flow cell. The paper's data handling went like this. Because the immunoSEQ output held only junctional sequences and lacked quality scores, the filtering could not match the filtering applied to full-length reads. To assign V/J genes and CDR3, sequences were annotated using PyIR, a Python wrapper for IgBLAST v1.9, with IMGT germline references. Reads were filtered out if the reads had weak V/J assignments (E-value above 1e-6), no CDR3, stop codons, out-of-frame junctions, or ambiguous translated residues. V3J clonotypes were defined as sequences sharing an identical inferred V gene, J gene, and CDR3 amino acid sequence. The percentage overlap between two repertoires was calculated by dividing the number of shared unique clonotypes by the size of the smaller repertoire. Three approaches were used to assess repertoire richness: RTK rarefaction, the Chao1 estimator, and Recon v2.1 estimates of unobserved clonotypes. For all TCRbeta clonotypes obtained by the gDNA method from a few donors, generation probabilities were computed with OLGA. Imported from immuneACCESS, the table was reduced by TCRdb to in-frame sequences with V and J called. These copies leave out some clones; in studies compared against another copy, an unresolved V gene accounts for under half, and the cause of the remainder is not known. For V, J and clone size, that table is used; D and trimming come from the DNA. The sample includes around 2.1 million clones, with about 93% observed a single time. Jointly, the top ten make up about 1.8% of the sample.

The receptor's source is a young man in good health. Some clones in this sample may be carry-over from other donors' samples. Sequenced: naive CD8+ T cells from PBMCs. According to the study, the label for this sample's cell subset or site signals: CD45RA+CCR7+. This receptor chain uses TRBV28 and TRBJ2-3, and 8 junctional nucleotides match TRBD2. The DNA sequence is as follows: TGTGCCAGCAGCTCAGCGGGGGAAGGGGGTACGCAGTATTTT. This sequence encodes CASSSAGEGGTQYF.